This paragraph reports one TCR beta chain. The antigen this receptor binds is unknown. No clone much larger than this one lies a single base away; base qualities are absent. Library preparation used the immunoSEQ multiplex PCR assay. In most patients, genomic DNA was isolated using the Qiagen DNeasy Blood and Tissue Kit and sent frozen to Adaptive Biotechnologies for TCR sequencing. For most patients, high-throughput TCR-beta CDR3 sequencing of genomic DNA was performed by Adaptive Biotechnologies. The original pipeline was this. TCR sequencing data were retrieved from Adaptive's ImmunoSEQ software for roughly 20 patients, whereas three other patients were processed with MiXCR and VDJtools. CD4 versus CD8 sorting errors were corrected by removing sequences found in both subsets at a frequency ratio below 5:1. CDR3 nucleotide sequences shared by donor and recipient were removed because the origin of these sequences could not be assigned. To count as alloreactive, a clone needed at least 2-fold expansion over unstimulated cells and a minimum CFSE-low frequency of 0.002% (template counts) or 0.001% (read counts). A clone was considered mappable if detected in the sequenced pre-transplant spleen, lymph node, or MLR CFSE-low populations of the donor or recipient. The cumulative frequency of alloreactive clones was calculated as a percentage of all sequences, weighted by copy number. As stored in TCRdb, this immuneACCESS dataset retains in-frame rearrangements with V and J assigned. A fraction of the clones does not appear; measured against another copy, unresolved V genes explain less than half of the discrepancy, and the remainder lacks a known reason. V and J calls and clone size are copied from that table; D and trimming were computed from the DNA. The sample contains over 100,000 clones, about 92% of them found a single time. The ten top clones hold less than 1.5% of the sample.

This sample was taken from a study of graft-versus-host responses after intestinal transplantation (dated by TCRdb to the early 2020s). Regarding the research as a whole: Multivisceral, liver-intestinal, or isolated intestinal transplants were received by the recipients. Every recipient was given anti-thymocyte globulin induction, followed by about three years of maintenance tacrolimus and steroids. Bulk TCR-beta CDR3 sequencing was used to track graft-versus-host and host-versus-graft alloreactive T cell clones in the graft, circulation and bone marrow after intestinal transplantation. Alloreactive clones were identified by sequencing pre-transplant mixed lymphocyte reaction products and comparing them with unstimulated pre-transplant donor and recipient T cells. The cohort enrolled 20 to 30 intestinal transplant recipients, one of whom was a retransplant, and a few patients without pretransplant specimens were excluded. Donor T cell macrochimerism was defined as a peak of at least 4% donor T cells among recipient peripheral blood mononuclear cells. Rather than going through the commercial service, samples from a few later patients were sequenced in-house on an Illumina MiSeq and processed with MiXCR.

Reading the label with the study, this specimen's time point is: cells obtained before transplantation from donor or recipient. CD3+CD4+ and CD3+CD8+ populations were FACS-sorted from unstimulated pre-transplant donor and recipient cells taken from spleen or lymph nodes. The CDR3 contains 12 residues, cysteine and phenylalanine counted. Only the CDR3 portion is preserved as DNA: 36 bases, with reading frame beginning at the first base. Based on the germline V gene, the CDR1 and CDR2 sequences are SQVTM and ANQGSEA. Deletion took 6 bases off V and 0 bases off J, with a span of 8 bases between the germline ends. Paper-wide results and their limitations: In the allografts of patients with donor T cell macrochimerism, GvH to HvG T cell clonal ratios were high. Peak levels of circulating GvH clones were associated with declines in HvG clones early after transplant. GvH clones turned up in recipient bone marrow, with some appearing earlier in ileal mucosa or blood, a pattern consistent with an intestinal mucosal origin. The relatively low number and heterogeneity of intestinal transplant patients limited the conclusions.

Sequenced here: unstimulated CD8+ T cells sorted from spleen or lymph node cells, sampled before transplant. The TCR sequence derives from a human donor who was the organ donor for an intestinal transplant. Recombination connected TRBV29-1 to TRBJ1-2; the D gene is unclear. The DNA reads as follows: TGCAGCGTGCGGACGGCTAACTATGGCTACACCTTC. It is translated as CSVRTANYGYTF.